This passage covers 7 T cell receptor beta chains from one sample sequenced in a study of T cell repertoires in cytomegalovirus infection. Each CDR3 protein gets one entry after TCRdb re-called the reads with MiXCR. The data hold 700,000 to 950,000 distinct CDR3 sequences, with approximately 29% observed a single time. For these receptors, no antigen is known. The source was cultured CD8+ T cells from PBMCs, collected from culture after CMV antigen stimulation. The receptors originated from a human donor in good health (CMV status not recorded). Some clones in this sample may be carry-over from other donors' samples.

The V call is TRBV12-5, the J call TRBJ1-1; 10 bases are a match to TRBD1. The CDR3 has 13 amino acids. Losses at the gene ends were 7 bases for V and 4 bases for J; bases not matched to a gene: 3. Germline CDR1 LGHNT, CDR2 FRNRAP. CDR3 coding DNA: TGTGCTAGTGCGAGGACAGGGGGCACTGAAGCTTTCTTT. Protein product: CASARTGGTEAFF.

This clonotype has more than one count but fewer than ten. V and J are TRBV6-1 and TRBJ2-4, with a tentative D call TRBD1 (6 bases). This CDR3 has 19 residues. Germline V gives CDR1 MNHNS, CDR2 SASEGT. The ends were cut back, 4 bases at V and 0 bases at J, with 22 bases in the middle. For the CDR3, the DNA is TGTGCCAGCAGTGTGGGCGATGGACAGAGAAATATAGCCAAAAACATTCAGTACTTC. This encodes CASSVGDGQRNIAKNIQYF.

V usage is TRBV10-2 and J usage is TRBJ1-2; D remains ambiguous. Trimming took off 4 bases at V and 1 base at J, with 10 bases between the two ends. This CDR3 has 14 amino acids. From germline, CDR1 is WSHSY and CDR2 SAAADI. The CDR3 DNA reads as TGCGCCAGCAGTGGGGTCAGGCTTAACTATGGCTACACCTTC. This encodes CASSGVRLNYGYTF.

This clonotype appeared a few times. The V call is TRBV4-1, the J call TRBJ2-5; D gene uncertain. In germline, CDR1 is MGHRA, CDR2 YSYEKL. The CDR3 extends over 14 amino acids. Trimming took off 0 bases at V and 4 bases at J, with 9 bases between the two ends. CDR3 nucleotides: TGCGCCAGCAGCCAAGATTCACATGGAGAGACCCAGTACTTC. Translation: CASSQDSHGETQYF.

This sequence joins TRBV29-1 and TRBJ2-5; TRBD1 or TRBD2 may be the D gene (5 bases each). The CDR3 runs to 8 residues. Germline V gene data show CDR1 as SQVTM and CDR2 as ANQGSEA. As DNA, the CDR3 is TGCAGTGGGGGGACCCAGTACTTC. This sequence encodes CSGGTQYF.

This clonotype was picked up many times. The chain employs TRBV11-2 and TRBJ2-3; D gene unclear. The CDR3 spans 17 residues. Between the trimmed V and J ends, which lost 0 bases and 0 bases, there was a span of 13 bases. Germline V lookup: CDR1 SGHAT, CDR2 FQNNGV. The CDR3 bases are TGTGCCAGCAGCTTAGACCTAGGACGGGCTAGCACAGATACGCAGTATTTT. Protein product: CASSLDLGRASTDTQYF.

This clonotype was seen many times. The V and J genes are TRBV7-2 and TRBJ1-5, with D perhaps TRBD1 (5 bases). CDR3 size: 16 residues. The ends were cut back, 1 base at V and 0 bases at J, with 10 bases in the middle. Germline lookup yields CDR1 SGHTA and CDR2 FQGNSA. The CDR3 DNA is TGTGCCAGCAGCTTAGGGACACTGTATAGCAATCAGCCCCAGCATTTT. Protein product: CASSLGTLYSNQPQHF.